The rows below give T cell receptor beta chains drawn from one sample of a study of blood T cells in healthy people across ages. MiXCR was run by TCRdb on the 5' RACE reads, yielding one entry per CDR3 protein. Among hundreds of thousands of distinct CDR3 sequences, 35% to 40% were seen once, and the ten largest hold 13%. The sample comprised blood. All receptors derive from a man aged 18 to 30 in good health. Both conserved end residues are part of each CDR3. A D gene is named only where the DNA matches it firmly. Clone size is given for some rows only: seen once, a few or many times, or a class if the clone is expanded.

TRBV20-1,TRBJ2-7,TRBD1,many,TGCAGTGCCCCGGACAGGGGCGAGCAGTACTTC,CSAPDRGEQYF
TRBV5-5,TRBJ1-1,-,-,TGTGCCAGCAGCTTGCGTGTACGCACTGAAGCTTTCTTT,CASSLRVRTEAFF
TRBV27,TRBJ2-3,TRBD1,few,TGTGCCAGCAGTCCACTACACGGGGGACAGGGGAGGGATACGCAGTATTTT,CASSPLHGGQGRDTQYF
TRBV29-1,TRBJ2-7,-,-,TGCAGCTCCCGCGGGTCCTACAATGAGCAGTACTTC,CSSRGSYNEQYF
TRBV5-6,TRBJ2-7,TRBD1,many,TGTGCCAGCAGCCAGGGGACAGTTTTTACCTACGAGCAGTACTTC,CASSQGTVFTYEQYF
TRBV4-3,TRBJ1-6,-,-,TGCGCCAGCAGCCAAGATTCGAGGGGTTCCTATAATTCACCCCTCCACTTT,CASSQDSRGSYNSPLHF
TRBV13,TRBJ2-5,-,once,TGTGCCAGCAGCTTAGTTCGTTTAGAGGGCCGGGAGACCCAGTACTTC,CASSLVRLEGRETQYF
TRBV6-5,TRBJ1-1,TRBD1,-,TGTGCCAGCAGTCTGACAGGGCCAGGGACTGAAGCTTTCTTT,CASSLTGPGTEAFF
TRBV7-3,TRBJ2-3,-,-,TGTGCCAGCAGCCCCGACTCTGACACAGATACGCAGTATTTT,CASSPDSDTDTQYF
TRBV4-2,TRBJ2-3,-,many,TGTGCCAGCAGCCAAGAACCACCGACAGCTGAGGGCACAGATACGCAGTATTTT,CASSQEPPTAEGTDTQYF
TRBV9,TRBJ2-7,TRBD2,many,TGTGCCAGCAGCGTCGGGACTACCCTGGGTTACGAGCAGTACTTC,CASSVGTTLGYEQYF
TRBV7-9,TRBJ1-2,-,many,TGTGCCAGCAGCTCGCACACCTTC,CASSSHTF
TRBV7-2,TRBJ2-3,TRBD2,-,TGTGCCAGCAGCTTAGGGAGCGGGGGGGGAGATACGCAGTATTTT,CASSLGSGGGDTQYF
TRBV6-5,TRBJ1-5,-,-,TGTGCCACCCAGCCACAGGGAGGGACTAGCAATCAGCCCCAGCATTTT,CATQPQGGTSNQPQHF
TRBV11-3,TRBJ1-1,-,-,TGTGCCAGCAGCTTAGATTCTCACACTGAAGCTTTCTTT,CASSLDSHTEAFF
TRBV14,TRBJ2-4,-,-,TGTGCCAGCAGGCAAGATATAAGGTCTCTGCAGTACTTC,CASRQDIRSLQYF
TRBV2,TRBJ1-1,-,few,TGTGCCAGCAGTGTGTCGGCCGGGGGGGCCACTGAAGCTTTCTTT,CASSVSAGGATEAFF
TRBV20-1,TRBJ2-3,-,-,TGCAGTGCTACCGAGGGCCCCGGAGATACGCAGTATTTT,CSATEGPGDTQYF
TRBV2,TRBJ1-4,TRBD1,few,TGTGCCAGCAGCCGGGACAGATCTGAAAAACTGTTTTTT,CASSRDRSEKLFF
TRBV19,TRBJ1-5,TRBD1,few,TGTGCCAGTAGTGGGAGGACAGGACAAAGCAATCAGCCCCAGCATTTT,CASSGRTGQSNQPQHF
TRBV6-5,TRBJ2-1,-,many,TGTGCCAGCAGACAAGATCTTGGCGGTGAGCAGTTCTTC,CASRQDLGGEQFF
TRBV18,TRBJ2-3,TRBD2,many,TGCGCCAGCAGCCCCCCGGGAGGGAGCACAGATACGCAGTATTTT,CASSPPGGSTDTQYF
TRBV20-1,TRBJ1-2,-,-,TGCAGTGGGTTAACAGGGTTGGGGGGCTACACCTTC,CSGLTGLGGYTF
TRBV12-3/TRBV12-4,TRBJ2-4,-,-,TGTGCCAGCAGTGTAGGCAGGGCGAACATTCAGTACTTC,CASSVGRANIQYF
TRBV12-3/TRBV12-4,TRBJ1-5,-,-,TGTGCCAGCAGTTATCAGGGCAAGCCCCAGCATTTT,CASSYQGKPQHF
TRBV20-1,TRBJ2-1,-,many,TGCAGTGCTAGAGATAGGGCTAGCCCATACAATGAGCAGTTCTTC,CSARDRASPYNEQFF
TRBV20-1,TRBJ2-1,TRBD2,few,TGCAGTGCTACTTTCTTAGCGGGGGGGGCCGGCAATGAGCAGTTCTTC,CSATFLAGGAGNEQFF
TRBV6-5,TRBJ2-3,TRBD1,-,TGTGCCATCTACAGGGGAGTGGGCACAGATACGCAGTATTTT,CAIYRGVGTDTQYF
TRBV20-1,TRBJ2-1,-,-,TGCAGTGCTAGTAAGGACGTCGCCTACAATGAGCAGTTCTTC,CSASKDVAYNEQFF
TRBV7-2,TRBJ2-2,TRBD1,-,TGTGCCAGCAGCCAGAGACAGGGACCGAACACCGGGGAGCTGTTTTTT,CASSQRQGPNTGELFF
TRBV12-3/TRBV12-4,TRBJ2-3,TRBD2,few,TGTGCCAGCAGTGCAGGGACTAGCGGGGGGGAATTGGATACGCAGTATTTT,CASSAGTSGGELDTQYF
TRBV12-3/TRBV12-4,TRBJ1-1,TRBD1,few,TGTGCCAGCAGTTTTGTGTCAGGGACAGCTGAAGCTTTCTTT,CASSFVSGTAEAFF
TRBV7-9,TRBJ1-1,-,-,TGTGCCAGCAGCTTGCATGATCCGCCGAACACTGAAGCTTTCTTT,CASSLHDPPNTEAFF
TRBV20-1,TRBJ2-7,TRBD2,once,TGCAGTGCTTATCTCCCTAGCGGGAGCGACGAGCAGTACTTC,CSAYLPSGSDEQYF
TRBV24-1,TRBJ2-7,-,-,TGTGCCACCGCGAAGGGGTCCTACAATGAGCAGTACTTC,CATAKGSYNEQYF
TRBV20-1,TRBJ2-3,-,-,TGCAGTGCTAGAGCACGAGCTCCCGGAGATACGCAGTATTTT,CSARARAPGDTQYF
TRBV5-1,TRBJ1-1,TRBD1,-,TGCGCCAGCAGCTTGGCCTGGACAGGGGGACTGAACACTGAAGCTTTCTTT,CASSLAWTGGLNTEAFF
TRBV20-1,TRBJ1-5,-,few,TGCAGTGCTAGAGATTTCTTGGATCAGCCCCAGCATTTT,CSARDFLDQPQHF
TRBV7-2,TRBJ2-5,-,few,TGTGCCAGCAGCTTAGTAGGGCAGCAGGAGACCCAGTACTTC,CASSLVGQQETQYF
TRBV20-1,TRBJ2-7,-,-,TGCAGTGCAAAAGGGGGGGTCGGCTCCTACGAGCAGTACTTC,CSAKGGVGSYEQYF
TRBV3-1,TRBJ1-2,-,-,TGTGCCGTCGCGGGCCACGGGAATGGCTACACCTTC,CAVAGHGNGYTF
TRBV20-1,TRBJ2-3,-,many,TGCAGTGCTAGAAGGATCAGGAGCGGACTACCCACAGATACGCAGTATTTT,CSARRIRSGLPTDTQYF
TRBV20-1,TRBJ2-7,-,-,TGCAGTGCTAAGGGCTTAGGGGGGCAGTACTTC,CSAKGLGGQYF
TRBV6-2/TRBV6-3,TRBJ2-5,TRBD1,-,TGTGTCAGCAGTTACCCTTACCGGGACAGGGTACAAGAGACCCAGTACTTC,CVSSYPYRDRVQETQYF
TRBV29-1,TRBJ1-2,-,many,TGCAGCGTTGTGTACAGGTTCGGTGGCTACACCTTC,CSVVYRFGGYTF
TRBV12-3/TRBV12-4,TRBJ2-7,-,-,TGTGCCAGCGCATGGCAGTTCGGATCCCACGAGCAGTACTTC,CASAWQFGSHEQYF
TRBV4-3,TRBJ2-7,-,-,TGCGCCAGCAGCCAAGGGACGGCCCCCCTCGAGCAGTACTTC,CASSQGTAPLEQYF
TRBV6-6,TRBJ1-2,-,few,TGTGCCAGCAGCCCTTTTTCCTCTGGGAACTATGGCTACACCTTC,CASSPFSSGNYGYTF
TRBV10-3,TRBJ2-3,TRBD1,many,TGTGCCATCAGCCGGGGACAGCCTAGCACAGATACGCAGTATTTT,CAISRGQPSTDTQYF
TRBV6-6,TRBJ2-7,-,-,TGTGCCAGCAGTTCCGAGGACGAGCAGTACTTC,CASSSEDEQYF
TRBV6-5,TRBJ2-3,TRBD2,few,TGTGCCAGCAGCAATCCTAGCGGGGGGGCCCTAGATACGCAGTATTTT,CASSNPSGGALDTQYF
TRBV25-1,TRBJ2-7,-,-,TGTGCCAGCAGTCGAGGAGATCCTGAGCAGTACTTC,CASSRGDPEQYF